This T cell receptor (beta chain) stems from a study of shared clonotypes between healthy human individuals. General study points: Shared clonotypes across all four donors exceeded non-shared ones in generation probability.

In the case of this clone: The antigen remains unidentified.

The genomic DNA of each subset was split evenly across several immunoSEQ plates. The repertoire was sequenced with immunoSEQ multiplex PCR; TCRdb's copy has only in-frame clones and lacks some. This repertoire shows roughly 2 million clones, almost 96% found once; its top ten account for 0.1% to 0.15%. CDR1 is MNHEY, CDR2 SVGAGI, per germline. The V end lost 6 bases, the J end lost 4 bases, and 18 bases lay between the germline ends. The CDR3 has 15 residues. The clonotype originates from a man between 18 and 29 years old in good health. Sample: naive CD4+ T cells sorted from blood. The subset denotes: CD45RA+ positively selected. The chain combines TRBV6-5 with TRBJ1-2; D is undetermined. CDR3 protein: CASSPVFNGFYGYTF. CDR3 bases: TGTGCCAGCAGCCCCGTTTTTAACGGGTTCTATGGCTACACCTTC.